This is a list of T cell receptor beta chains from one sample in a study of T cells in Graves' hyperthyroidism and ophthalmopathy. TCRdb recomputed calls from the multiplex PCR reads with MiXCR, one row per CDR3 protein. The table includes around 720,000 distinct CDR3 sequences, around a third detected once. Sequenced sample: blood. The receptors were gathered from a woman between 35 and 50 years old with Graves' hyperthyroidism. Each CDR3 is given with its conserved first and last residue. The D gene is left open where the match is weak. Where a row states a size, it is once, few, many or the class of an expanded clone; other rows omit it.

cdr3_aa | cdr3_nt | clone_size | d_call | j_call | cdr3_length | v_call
CASSRSGQGNTEAFF | TGTGCCAGCAGCCGATCGGGACAGGGAAACACTGAAGCTTTCTTT | many | TRBD1 | TRBJ1-1 | 15 | TRBV7-3
CASSTNSYTEAFF | TGTGCCAGCAGCACTAACTCATACACTGAAGCTTTCTTT | many | - | TRBJ1-1 | 13 | TRBV7-3
CASRFRGRKMTEAFF | TGTGCCAGTCGATTCCGGGGGCGTAAGATGACTGAAGCTTTCTTT | - | - | TRBJ1-1 | 15 | TRBV19
CAISVRGSSYEQYF | TGTGCCATCAGTGTACGGGGGAGCTCCTACGAGCAGTACTTC | - | - | TRBJ2-7 | 14 | TRBV10-3
CASEQGRTNEKLFF | TGTGCCAGTGAACAGGGCCGGACTAATGAAAAACTGTTTTTT | - | - | TRBJ1-4 | 14 | TRBV19
CSVDSLQGDGYTF | TGCAGCGTTGATAGTTTGCAGGGGGATGGCTACACCTTC | - | TRBD1 | TRBJ1-2 | 13 | TRBV29-1
CASSEDDETGHSPLHF | TGTGCCAGCAGTGAAGACGACGAGACAGGGCATTCACCCCTCCACTTT | - | TRBD1 | TRBJ1-6 | 16 | TRBV6-1
CVSSDPPDKTGAGTEAFF | TGTGTCAGCAGCGACCCACCGGATAAAACAGGGGCAGGGACTGAAGCTTTCTTT | - | TRBD1 | TRBJ1-1 | 18 | TRBV9
CASSWGGEDDTEAFF | TGTGCCAGCAGTTGGGGGGGGGAGGATGACACTGAAGCTTTCTTT | few | - | TRBJ1-1 | 15 | TRBV6-5
CASSSGAPDTDTQYF | TGTGCCAGCAGTTCCGGGGCACCCGACACAGATACGCAGTATTTT | - | - | TRBJ2-3 | 15 | TRBV11-2
CASLTSGRGTGELFF | TGTGCCAGTCTTACTAGCGGGAGAGGTACCGGGGAGCTGTTTTTT | few | TRBD2 | TRBJ2-2 | 15 | TRBV6-1
CASSIQGAKNTEAFF | TGTGCCAGTAGTATTCAAGGGGCTAAGAACACTGAAGCTTTCTTT | many | - | TRBJ1-1 | 15 | TRBV19
CAISEKVDRTVGGYTF | TGCGCCATCAGTGAGAAAGTGGACAGGACCGTTGGTGGCTACACCTTC | - | TRBD1 | TRBJ1-2 | 16 | TRBV10-3
CAISATANEKLFF | TGTGCCATCAGTGCGACAGCTAATGAAAAACTGTTTTTT | many | - | TRBJ1-4 | 13 | TRBV10-3
CASSSYSGRALDEQYF | TGTGCCAGCAGCTCCTATAGCGGGAGGGCCCTAGACGAGCAGTACTTC | many | TRBD2 | TRBJ2-7 | 16 | TRBV7-4
CASSPSSGQGELFF | - | - | - | TRBJ1-4 | 14 | TRBV7-9
CASSLSQSKSPYGYTF | TGTGCCAGCAGCTTGAGTCAGTCTAAATCGCCCTATGGCTACACCTTC | many | - | TRBJ1-2 | 16 | TRBV7-9
CATSINFRGEETQYF | TGTGCCACCTCGATAAATTTCAGGGGAGAAGAGACCCAGTACTTC | many | - | TRBJ2-5 | 15 | TRBV10-3
CASGFIVSGRTEAFF | TGTGCTAGTGGTTTTATCGTTTCGGGGAGAACTGAAGCTTTCTTT | - | - | TRBJ1-1 | 15 | TRBV12-5
CASSWLSTEAFF | TGTGCCAGCAGCTGGCTGAGCACTGAAGCTTTCTTT | few | - | TRBJ1-1 | 12 | TRBV7-2
CSQQGSEYTEAFF | TGCAGCCAACAGGGTTCCGAGTACACTGAAGCTTTCTTT | - | - | TRBJ1-1 | 13 | TRBV29-1
CASSQGIWGNEQYF | TGTGCCAGCAGCCAAGGGATCTGGGGGAACGAGCAGTACTTC | few | - | TRBJ2-7 | 14 | TRBV14
CASSQPPGQQNSPLHF | TGTGCCAGCAGCCAACCTCCGGGACAGCAGAATTCACCCCTCCACTTT | many | TRBD1 | TRBJ1-6 | 16 | TRBV7-2
CASSLGGQATGEQYF | TGTGCCAGCAGCTTAGGAGGACAGGCCACTGGTGAGCAGTACTTC | many | TRBD1 | TRBJ2-7 | 15 | TRBV7-2
CASRRGFANQPQHF | TGTGCCAGTCGAAGGGGTTTTGCCAATCAGCCCCAGCATTTT | - | - | TRBJ1-5 | 14 | TRBV19
CSSPNSEKLFF | TGCAGTTCCCCTAACAGCGAAAAACTGTTTTTT | many | - | TRBJ1-4 | 11 | TRBV20-1
CASRFSGRAYEQYF | TGTGCCAGCAGATTTAGCGGGAGGGCCTACGAGCAGTACTTC | - | TRBD2 | TRBJ2-7 | 14 | TRBV27
CASSAGGAGGTEAFF | TGTGCCAGCAGCGCAGGGGGAGCAGGGGGCACTGAAGCTTTCTTT | few | TRBD1 | TRBJ1-1 | 15 | TRBV7-9
CASSQDRGRGSPLHF | TGTGCCAGTAGCCAAGACAGGGGGCGAGGGTCACCCCTCCACTTT | many | TRBD1 | TRBJ1-6 | 15 | TRBV19
CASSLDSNQETQYF | TGTGCCAGCAGCTTAGACAGTAACCAAGAGACCCAGTACTTC | many | - | TRBJ2-5 | 14 | TRBV7-9